This TCR beta chain is drawn from a study of blood T cell repertoires in COVID-19. Study details: From T cells, B-cell-depleted T cells, or PBMCs came the material, which was cDNA or gDNA.

Living in roughly 23 US areas, the participants were between roughly 18 and 89 years of age. The CDR3 has 15 amino acids. Germline V CDR1 and CDR2: SGHTS, YDEGEE. Trimming pared 6 bases from V and 0 bases from J, leaving 13 bases between. Methods used by the authors: Nucleated cell number was recorded as an estimate derived from reference gene primer amplification. This table comes from immunoSEQ multiplex PCR, and its TCRdb copy is limited to in-frame clones, with some not included. That table furnishes V, J and clone size, whereas the DNA furnished D and trimming. The sample has about 180,000 clones, approximately 81% seen once.

Source material: PBMCs or T cells enriched from blood (not recorded which). The rearrangement joins TRBV5-8 to TRBJ1-5, with D perhaps TRBD1 (5 bases). This clonotype was sampled from a woman between 40 and 55 years old with acute COVID-19. CDR3 nucleotide sequence: TGTGCCAGCACTTTAGGGGCCTATAGCAATCAGCCCCAGCATTTT. Its translation is CASTLGAYSNQPQHF. The whole variable domain, filled in from reference TRBV5-8 and TRBJ1-5, reads EAGVTQSPTHLIKTRGQQATLRCSPISGHTSVYWYQQALGLGLQFLLWYDEGEERNRGNFPPRFSGRQFPNYSSELNVNALELEDSALYLCASTLGAYSNQPQHFGDGTRLSIL.